This T cell receptor (beta chain) was recorded in a study of blood T cells in healthy people across ages. General study points: No one knew whether donors had CMV, which possibly confounded expanded clonotype changes. Naive CD4+ cells and diversity were both higher in long-lived donors than in aged donors. Diversity of TCR beta per million T cells declined in a roughly linear way with age.

Remarks on this clonotype: Its antigen is as yet unknown.

Trimming pared 5 bases from V and 6 bases from J, leaving 16 bases between. CDR1 is SGHTA, CDR2 FQGNSA, per germline. The CDR3 spans 14 residues. PCR was performed a second time for about 6 to 11 cycles using a sample-barcoded 5' primer and a J-beta primer mix. Each CDR3 protein is one row after TCRdb ran MiXCR on the 5' RACE reads. This sample has about 970,000 distinct CDR3 sequences; just over 50% occur once, and the top ten carry about a fifth. This chain joins TRBV7-2 and TRBJ1-2; D might be TRBD1 (6 bases). The receptor's source is a woman aged 60-75 years in good health. Sequencing was carried out using blood. For the CDR3, the DNA is TGTGCCAGCAGCCAAGACAGGATTCTCCATGGCTACACCTTC. It encodes CASSQDRILHGYTF.